Shown below are 25 T cell receptor beta chains from a single sample sequenced in a study of shared clonotypes between healthy human individuals. It was CD45RO-negative cells, positively selected for CCR7, that made up naive CD8 cells, with terminally differentiated effector memory CD45RA+ cells excluded. Repertoires were generated with immunoSEQ multiplex PCR, while TCRdb's copy carries only in-frame clones and drops some. Found here are under 850,000 clones, around 93% of them singletons; the top ten hold nearly 25%. Sequences were obtained from naive CD8+ T cells sorted from blood. Receptors were obtained from a man aged 25 to 40 in good health.

V is TRBV5-4 and J is TRBJ2-7; no firm D call. This CDR3 is 15 amino acids long. V dropped 4 bases and J dropped 3 bases, with 17 bases sitting between them. Germline loops: CDR1 SGHNT, CDR2 YYREEE (reference sequence). The CDR3 here is CASSAPSKGYYEQYF. The CDR3 DNA sequence: TGTGCCAGCAGCGCCCCCTCAAAAGGTTACTACGAGCAGTACTTC.

The chain combines TRBV19 with TRBJ2-7; 9 nucleotides agree with TRBD1. The ends lost 6 bases at V and 3 bases at J; junction bases unmatched: 9. This CDR3 spans 15 amino acids. Germline loops: CDR1 LNHDA, CDR2 SQIVND (reference sequence). The CDR3 region has the DNA TGTGCCAGTAGCCCAGCGGGACAGGGTGTCTACGAGCAGTACTTC. Its translation: CASSPAGQGVYEQYF.

The chain has TRBV29-1 and TRBJ2-3; 8 bases line up with TRBD2. Trimming took 1 base from V and 9 from J; bases not matched to a gene: 12. The CDR3 consists of 15 residues. Germline V gene lookup returns CDR1 SQVTM and CDR2 ANQGSEA. The CDR3 here is CSVEATSGTHWTQYF. The CDR3 DNA reads TGCAGCGTTGAAGCAACTAGCGGTACACATTGGACGCAGTATTTT.

The rearrangement uses TRBV5-1 and TRBJ2-7; 11 bases are a match to TRBD1. V was clipped by 4 bases and J by 5 bases; unmatched bases: 11. Germline loops: CDR1 SGHRS, CDR2 YFSETQ. The CDR3 extends over 16 amino acids. CDR3 amino acids: CASSTSGQGEMDEQYF. The CDR3 DNA sequence: TGCGCCAGCAGCACCTCGGGACAGGGGGAGATGGACGAGCAGTACTTC.

This chain uses TRBV5-6 with TRBJ2-6; D uncertain. With 1 base removed from V and 0 bases from J, the gap between germline ends came to 5 bases. Germline values: CDR1 SGHDT, CDR2 YYEEEE. The CDR3 is 15 residues long. This chain's CDR3 is CASSLMGSGANVLTF. CDR3 coding DNA: TGTGCCAGCAGCTTGATGGGCTCTGGGGCCAACGTCCTGACTTTC. Full variable domain (missing parts from reference TRBV5-6 and TRBJ2-6): DAGVTQSPTHLIKTRGQQVTLRCSPKSGHDTVSWYQQALGQGPQFIFQYYEEEERQRGNFPDRFSGHQFPNYSSELNVNALLLGDSALYLCASSLMGSGANVLTFGAGSRLTVL.

This sequence joins TRBV11-2 and TRBJ1-1, with TRBD1 as a possible D gene (5 bases). The V gene lost 5 bases and the J gene lost 11 bases, with 21 bases spanning the gap. The germline CDR1 and CDR2 sequences are SGHAT and FQNNGV. The CDR3 is 14 amino acids. CDR3 loop: CASSVVPSTDNAFF. CDR3 coding DNA: TGTGCCAGCAGCGTAGTCCCGTCCACGGACAATGCTTTCTTT. The variable domain in full, completed from reference TRBV11-2 and TRBJ1-1, reads EAGVAQSPRYKIIEKRQSVAFWCNPISGHATLYWYQQILGQGPKLLIQFQNNGVVDDSQLPKDRFSAERLKGVDSTLKIQPAKLEDSAVYLCASSVVPSTDNAFFGQGTRLTVV.

The chain combines TRBV6-5 with TRBJ1-1; D not certain. Trimming shortened V by 4 bases and J by 4 bases, and 10 bases separated the two germline ends. The CDR3 sequence is 13 residues long. The V gene's germline CDR1 is MNHEY and CDR2 SVGAGI. The CDR3 is CASSSLSGTEAFF. For the CDR3, the DNA is TGTGCCAGCAGTTCCTTGAGCGGCACTGAAGCTTTCTTT.

This clone is a singleton in its sample. The chain recombines TRBV11-1 with TRBJ1-1, with D unclear. Germline CDR1 is SGHAT and CDR2 is FQDESV (reference sequence). CDR3 size: 13 residues. V gave up 7 bases and J gave up 6 bases, with 15 bases separating them. The CDR3 spells CASTLHAGSEAFF. As DNA, the CDR3 is TGTGCCAGCACCCTCCACGCGGGGTCTGAAGCTTTCTTT.

Comments on this clone: The sample carries other DNA sequences with the same CDR3. The chain carries TRBV27 and TRBJ2-1; D remains ambiguous. Trimming removed 6 bases at V and 4 bases at J, with 4 bases between. This CDR3 spans 11 amino acids. Per germline, CDR1 MNHEY and CDR2 SMNVEV (reference sequence). This chain's CDR3 is CASSQYNEQFF. The CDR3 DNA sequence: TGTGCCAGCAGCCAATACAATGAGCAGTTCTTC.

The V call is TRBV7-9, the J call TRBJ1-5; the D gene is possibly TRBD1 (5 bases). With 4 bases removed from V and 1 base from J, the gap between germline ends came to 14 bases. Germline CDR1 is SEHNR and CDR2 is FQNEAQ (reference sequence). The CDR3 runs 16 residues. CDR3 sequence: CASSSNRDGSNQPQHF. The DNA of the CDR3 is TGTGCCAGCAGCTCCAACCGGGACGGGAGCAATCAGCCCCAGCATTTT.

V and J are TRBV20-1 and TRBJ2-1; a weak D match, TRBD1 (6 bases). V was trimmed by 4 bases and J by 6 bases, leaving 7 bases between them. The CDR3 runs 11 residues. Germline-derived CDR1 and CDR2 are DFQATT and SNEGSKA (reference sequence). The CDR3 nucleotides are TGCAGTGCTATAGGGGGCAATGAGCAGTTCTTC. It codes for CSAIGGNEQFF.

The J gene is TRBJ2-1, the V gene TRBV7-2; 8 positions agree with TRBD2. CDR3 size: 15 residues. V gave up 3 bases and J gave up 6 bases; unmatched junction bases: 7. Looked up from germline, CDR1 is SGHTA and CDR2 is FQGNSA. In DNA form, the CDR3 reads TGTGCCAGCAGCTTCGCGGGACTAGGGCCCAATGAGCAGTTCTTC. Its protein is CASSFAGLGPNEQFF.

The DNA of the CDR3 is TGTGCCAGCAGCACCTCGGACTCATACGTCGACGAGCAGTACTTC. Residues: CASSTSDSYVDEQYF. The chain couples TRBV7-9 to TRBJ2-7; D may be TRBD2 (5 bases). Germline assignment: CDR1 SEHNR and CDR2 FQNEAQ (reference sequence). The ends were cut back, 5 bases at V and 5 bases at J, with 19 bases in the middle. There are 15 residues in the CDR3.

This chain connects TRBV10-1 to TRBJ1-1; the D gene is possibly TRBD1 (6 bases). Per the germline V gene, CDR1 is WNHNN and CDR2 is SYGVQD (reference sequence). The CDR3 runs to 16 residues. V lost 0 bases to trimming and J lost 0 bases, with 11 bases between them. The CDR3 DNA is TGCGCCAGCAGTGAGTCGGGGGGCTTTATGAACACTGAAGCTTTCTTT. Its translation: CASSESGGFMNTEAFF.

The chain joins TRBV7-6 to TRBJ1-1; 7 bases align to TRBD1. Germline lookup yields CDR1 SGHVS and CDR2 FNYEAQ. Trimming removed 6 bases from V and 0 bases from J; junction bases left unmatched: 10. CDR3 length equals 16 residues. The CDR3 bases are TGTGCCAGCAGTAATTCGGGACAGCGAGTGAACACTGAAGCTTTCTTT. It yields the protein CASSNSGQRVNTEAFF.

This chain uses TRBV27 with TRBJ2-7; TRBD1 aligns across 7 bases. The CDR3 runs to 15 residues. V lost 4 bases and J lost 4; bases outside the gene matches: 10. Per the germline V gene, CDR1 is MNHEY and CDR2 is SMNVEV (reference sequence). The CDR3 protein is CASSSPGTAKYEQYF. Here the CDR3 DNA reads TGTGCCAGCAGTTCTCCCGGGACAGCTAAATACGAGCAGTACTTC.

The CDR3 DNA follows: TGTGCCAGCAGCCGAACTAGCGGGAGAGGAGATGAGCAGTTCTTC. Residues: CASSRTSGRGDEQFF. The chain uses TRBV7-9 and TRBJ2-1; 11 bases align to TRBD2. From germline, CDR1 is SEHNR and CDR2 FQNEAQ (reference sequence). V dropped 5 bases and J dropped 8; count of bases not matched to a gene: 8. There are 15 residues in the CDR3.

This rearrangement joins TRBV30 to TRBJ2-1; 10 bases match TRBD2. The V gene end was trimmed by 0 bases and the J gene end by 5 bases; junction bases not matched to a gene: 13. Germline CDR1 reads GTSNPN; CDR2 reads SVGIG (reference sequence). The CDR3 contains 18 residues. CDR3 nucleotides: TGTGCCTGGAGTGTAATTGGCGGAAGTCTAGCGGGAGACAATGAGCAGTTCTTC. The encoded protein is CAWSVIGGSLAGDNEQFF.

The chain carries TRBV10-2 and TRBJ2-1; tentatively, D is TRBD1 (5 bases). The CDR3 loop spans 14 amino acids. Trimming took off 7 bases at V and 4 bases at J, with 14 bases between the two ends. Germline-derived CDR1 and CDR2 are WSHSY and SAAADI. CDR3 sequence: CASTTDRIYNEQFF. CDR3 nucleotide sequence: TGCGCCAGCACCACTGACAGAATTTACAATGAGCAGTTCTTC.

The chain combines TRBV9 with TRBJ1-5; 9 bases agree with TRBD1. The V gene end was trimmed by 4 bases and the J gene end by 7 bases; junction bases not matched to a gene: 9. The CDR3 spans 15 residues. Germline V gene sequence: CDR1 SGDLS, CDR2 YYNGEE. Written as DNA, the CDR3 is TGTGCCAGCAGCCCGACAGGGGGAAGGGACCAGCCCCAGCATTTT. As protein: CASSPTGGRDQPQHF.

The chain has TRBV27 and TRBJ2-7; TRBD2 matches 9 bases. CDR1 and CDR2 (germline): MNHEY, SMNVEV (reference sequence). The CDR3 consists of 16 residues. With 1 base clipped from V and 2 bases from J, the junction kept 6 bases outside the gene matches. CDR3 residues: CASSLWVSGRAYEQYF. The CDR3 coding sequence is TGTGCCAGCAGTTTATGGGTTAGCGGGAGAGCCTACGAGCAGTACTTC.

The chain joins TRBV28 to TRBJ1-2; no reliable D call. CDR1 and CDR2 (germline): MDHEN, SYDVKM. This CDR3 has 16 residues. Trimming shortened V by 2 bases and J by 4 bases, and 17 bases separated the two germline ends. The CDR3 loop reads CASSLNAFPTIYGYTF. Written as DNA, the CDR3 is TGTGCCAGCAGTTTAAACGCCTTTCCCACAATCTATGGCTACACCTTC.

The chain recombines TRBV30 with TRBJ2-7; D not resolved. CDR3 length: 9 residues. The germline CDR1 and CDR2 sequences are GTSNPN and SVGIG (reference sequence). In DNA, the CDR3 is TGTGCTCTAGGCTACGAGCAGTACTTC. The encoded protein is CALGYEQYF.

The J gene is TRBJ2-7, the V gene TRBV27; D call uncertain. The germline CDR1 and CDR2 sequences are MNHEY and SMNVEV (reference sequence). Trimming took off 4 bases at V and 2 bases at J, with 12 bases between the two ends. CDR3 length equals 14 residues. As DNA, the CDR3 is TGTGCCAGCAGTTGGACCGGACCCACCTACGAGCAGTACTTC. Its translation is CASSWTGPTYEQYF.

The chain uses TRBV11-2 and TRBJ2-1; TRBD2 matches 7 bases. This CDR3 spans 18 amino acids. Germline loops: CDR1 SGHAT, CDR2 FQNNGV. V gave up 5 bases and J gave up 4 bases; unmatched junction bases: 17. The CDR3 DNA reads TGTGCCAGCAGCCCAAAACCCTTCGCGGGGGAGGGTTACAATGAGCAGTTCTTC. It encodes CASSPKPFAGEGYNEQFF.